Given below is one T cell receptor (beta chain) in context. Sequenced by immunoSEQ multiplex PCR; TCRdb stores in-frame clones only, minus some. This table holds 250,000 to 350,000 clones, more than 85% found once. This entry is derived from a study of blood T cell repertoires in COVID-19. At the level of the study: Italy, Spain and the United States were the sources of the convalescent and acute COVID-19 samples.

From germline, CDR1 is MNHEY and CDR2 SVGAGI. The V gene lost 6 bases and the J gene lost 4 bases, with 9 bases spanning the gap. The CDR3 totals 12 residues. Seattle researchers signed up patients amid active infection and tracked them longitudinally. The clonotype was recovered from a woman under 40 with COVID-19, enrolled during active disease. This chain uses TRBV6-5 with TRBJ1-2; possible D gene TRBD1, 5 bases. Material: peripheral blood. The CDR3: CASRDILYGYTF. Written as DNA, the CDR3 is TGTGCCAGCAGGGACATCCTCTATGGCTACACCTTC.